Below, 21 T cell receptor beta chains from the same sample are listed, as sequenced in a study of Graves' ophthalmopathy and Graves' hyperthyroidism. TCR beta CDR3 amplification used RNA transcripts. HTBI primers were used in a first-round RT-PCR, which preceded a second-round multiplex PCR. MiXCR, applied by TCRdb to the multiplex PCR reads, yields one record per CDR3 protein. The data show 360,000 or so distinct CDR3 sequences, with about 16% seen just once and roughly 1.5% held by the top ten. Sequencing used peripheral blood. All receptors come from a woman aged 18-29 years with Graves' ophthalmopathy.

This clonotype has a count of ten or more. V usage is TRBV6-2 or TRBV6-3 and J usage is TRBJ1-1; D uncertain. The germline V gene has CDR1 MNHEY and CDR2 SVGEGT. This CDR3 has 13 amino acids. V was trimmed by 2 bases and J by 8 bases, leaving 12 bases between them. CDR3 sequence reads: CASSYPSSGEAFF. The CDR3 DNA reads as TGTGCCAGCAGTTACCCCTCATCGGGGGAAGCTTTCTTT.

This clonotype was observed at least ten times. The chain links TRBV6-2 or TRBV6-3 to TRBJ1-2, with D unresolved. This CDR3 comprises 16 residues. Germline V CDR1 and CDR2: MNHEY, SVGEGT. V was cut by 8 bases and J by 1 base, with 20 bases left in between. The CDR3 DNA is TGTGCCAGCGGGTTTTCGAGTAATCTCCGTAACTATGGCTACACCTTC. Translated: CASGFSSNLRNYGYTF.

This clonotype was counted ten times or more. The rearrangement links TRBV29-1 to TRBJ2-7, with 7 positions matching TRBD2. This CDR3 is 14 amino acids long. V lost 6 bases to trimming and J lost 0 bases; unmatched junction nucleotides: 8. Looked up from germline, CDR1 is SQVTM and CDR2 is ANQGSEA. CDR3 amino acids: CSVSGASGSYEQYF. DNA of the CDR3: TGCAGCGTCTCCGGGGCTAGCGGCTCCTACGAGCAGTACTTC.

In its sample, this clonotype was seen many times. This rearrangement joins TRBV20-1 to TRBJ1-1, with 7 bases matching TRBD1. The V segment lost 2 bases and the J segment 4 bases; nucleotides outside the gene matches: 13. The CDR3 is made up of 16 amino acids. The germline V gene has CDR1 DFQATT and CDR2 SNEGSKA (reference sequence). CDR3 region: CSARSPSRGHGTEAFF. Written as DNA, the CDR3 is TGCAGTGCTAGATCCCCCTCAAGGGGGCACGGCACTGAAGCTTTCTTT.

The genes are TRBV6-1 and TRBJ2-7, with 8 positions matching TRBD2. Germline CDR1 and CDR2: MNHNS and SASEGT. The CDR3 runs 15 residues. With V trimmed by 1 base and J by 4 bases, 6 bases remained unmatched. The CDR3 nucleotides read TGTGCCAGCAGTGAAGTGTCTAGCGGGCGGTACGAGCAGTACTTC. This sequence encodes CASSEVSSGRYEQYF.

As regards this clonotype: A much larger clonotype is one base distant, so this may be a read error. The chain joins TRBV7-9 to TRBJ2-7; D is uncertain. The CDR3 extends over 15 amino acids. Germline lookup yields CDR1 SEHNR and CDR2 FQNEAQ (reference sequence). V dropped 7 bases and J dropped 6 bases, with 22 bases sitting between them. The chain's CDR3 is CASTPKSTVNTEQYF. The CDR3 DNA is TGTGCCAGCACCCCGAAGTCGACGGTAAATACCGAGCAGTACTTC.

At least ten counts were recorded for this clonotype. The chain joins TRBV6-1 to TRBJ1-6, with TRBD1 identical over 9 bases. This CDR3 has 15 amino acids. V trimming: 4 bases; J trimming: 9 bases; junction bases outside the gene matches: 7. Germline CDR1 and CDR2: MNHNS and SASEGT. The CDR3 spells CASSAAGTGISPLHF. The DNA of the CDR3 is TGTGCCAGCAGTGCCGCCGGGACAGGGATTTCACCCCTCCACTTT.

This clonotype has ten or more counts. The V gene is TRBV19, the J gene TRBJ1-2; 12 bases align to TRBD1. In germline, CDR1 is LNHDA, CDR2 SQIVND (reference sequence). CDR3 length: 15 amino acids. J gave up 7 bases and V 4 bases, and 7 bases lay outside the gene matches. The CDR3 loop is CASSRDRGPVSGYTF. In DNA form, the CDR3 reads TGTGCCAGTAGTAGGGACAGGGGGCCCGTCTCTGGCTACACCTTC.

This clonotype has a count of ten or more. The chain couples TRBV5-1 to TRBJ2-5, with no clear D. CDR3 length equals 14 residues. The V gene lost 0 bases and the J gene lost 1 base, with 7 bases spanning the gap. CDR1 and CDR2 from the germline V gene are SGHRS and YFSETQ. This CDR3 reads CASSLVDFQETQYF. In nucleotides, the CDR3 is TGCGCCAGCAGCTTGGTGGATTTCCAAGAGACCCAGTACTTC. The complete variable domain, with remaining parts taken from reference TRBV5-1 and TRBJ2-5, reads KAGVTQTPRYLIKTRGQQVTLSCSPISGHRSVSWYQQTPGQGLQFLFEYFSETQRNKGNFPGRFSGRQFSNSRSEMNVSTLELGDSALYLCASSLVDFQETQYFGPGTRLLVL.

This clonotype was seen a handful of times. The CDR3 region has the DNA TGTGCCAGCAGTTACGGGCGGGAGGGCTACGAGCAGTACTTC. Translating gives CASSYGREGYEQYF. This chain uses TRBV6-5 with TRBJ2-7, with 9 bases lining up with TRBD2. CDR1 and CDR2 from the germline V gene are MNHEY and SVGAGI. The CDR3 is made up of 14 amino acids. The ends lost 2 bases at V and 3 bases at J; junction bases unmatched: 2.

The table lists this clonotype with many counts. V and J are TRBV6-5 and TRBJ2-7, with TRBD2 matching 13 bases. V lost 6 bases to trimming and J lost 3 bases; unmatched junction nucleotides: 5. Germline V gives CDR1 MNHEY, CDR2 SVGAGI. The CDR3 runs to 15 residues. CDR3 DNA: TGTGCCAGCAGGCGTGGACTAGCGGGGGACTACGAGCAGTACTTC. Amino acid sequence: CASRRGLAGDYEQYF.

There are many counts of this clonotype. V gene TRBV6-5 combines with J gene TRBJ1-5; no definite D call. The V gene lost 5 bases and the J gene lost 7 bases, with 9 bases spanning the gap. CDR3 size: 12 residues. Germline lookup yields CDR1 MNHEY and CDR2 SVGAGI. CDR3 region: CASSHGDQPQHF. CDR3 nucleotide sequence: TGTGCCAGCAGTCATGGAGACCAGCCCCAGCATTTT.

This clonotype showed up many times. The rearrangement links TRBV20-1 to TRBJ1-2; D not resolved. The CDR3 extends over 14 amino acids. Germline V CDR1 and CDR2: DFQATT, SNEGSKA (reference sequence). V lost 3 bases and J 0 bases, leaving 11 bases between the germline ends. The CDR3 DNA reads as TGCAGTGCTAGGGCAAGTGGGACTAACTATGGCTACACCTTC. This sequence encodes CSARASGTNYGYTF.

This clonotype showed up many times. The chain joins TRBV6-5 to TRBJ1-6; 8 nucleotides match TRBD1. Germline values: CDR1 MNHEY, CDR2 SVGAGI. Trimming took 5 bases from V and 1 from J; bases not matched to a gene: 4. CDR3 length: 16 amino acids. In nucleotides, the CDR3 is TGTGCCAGCAGTAGACAGGGGAGTTCCTATAATTCACCCCTCCACTTT. It encodes CASSRQGSSYNSPLHF.

In its sample, this clonotype was seen many times. The chain carries TRBV6-1 and TRBJ1-1, with D possibly being TRBD1 (5 bases). The CDR3 has 15 residues. Germline lookup yields CDR1 MNHNS and CDR2 SASEGT. V shed 4 bases and J shed 0 bases, with 12 bases lying between them. CDR3 in DNA: TGTGCCAGCAGTGCCTACTGGGACCTGAACACTGAAGCTTTCTTT. Its protein product is CASSAYWDLNTEAFF.

This clonotype showed up many times. The chain links TRBV4-1 to TRBJ2-7; 7 positions agree with TRBD2. Germline V gene sequence: CDR1 MGHRA, CDR2 YSYEKL. V lost 1 base and J lost 2; bases outside the gene matches: 5. The CDR3 loop spans 15 amino acids. The CDR3: CASSQVLAGAYEQYF. CDR3 sequence (DNA): TGCGCCAGCAGCCAAGTTCTGGCGGGGGCCTACGAGCAGTACTTC.

This clonotype was recorded many times. This chain connects TRBV7-2 to TRBJ1-5; no clear D gene. Trimming took off 3 bases at V and 5 bases at J, with 8 bases between the two ends. The CDR3 is made up of 13 amino acids. The germline CDR1 and CDR2 sequences are SGHTA and FQGNSA. The CDR3 DNA is TGTGCCAGCAGCTTTGTGCAAGATCAGCCCCAGCATTTT. Amino acid sequence: CASSFVQDQPQHF.

This clonotype has ten or more counts. The V gene is TRBV24-1, the J gene TRBJ2-2; D possibly corresponds to TRBD1 (6 bases). The germline V gene encodes CDR1 KGHDR and CDR2 SFDVKD. Trimming pared 4 bases from V and 5 bases from J, leaving 10 bases between. The CDR3 consists of 14 residues. The CDR3 DNA reads TGTGCCACCAGTGAAGCGAGGGGGACCGGGGAGCTGTTTTTT. It encodes CATSEARGTGELFF.

This clonotype showed up many times. The chain carries TRBV19 and TRBJ2-5; TRBD1 agrees at 11 bases. The V segment lost 3 bases and the J segment 6 bases; nucleotides outside the gene matches: 9. Germline V gives CDR1 LNHDA, CDR2 SQIVND (reference sequence). The CDR3 has 16 residues. Here the CDR3 reads CASSMGTGGPGKTQYF. In DNA form, the CDR3 reads TGTGCCAGTAGTATGGGGACAGGGGGTCCGGGAAAGACCCAGTACTTC.

This clonotype was observed many times. This chain uses TRBV28 with TRBJ2-7, with D hard to call. V shed 5 bases and J shed 7 bases, with 18 bases lying between them. The CDR3 extends over 14 amino acids. Germline V gene data show CDR1 as MDHEN and CDR2 as SYDVKM. DNA for the CDR3: TGTGCCAGCAGTCCTCGCCCTAAATTAATGGAGCAGTACTTC. This gives the protein CASSPRPKLMEQYF.

This clonotype was found many times. The chain has TRBV9 and TRBJ1-5; TRBD1 agrees at 9 bases. Unmatched junction bases numbered 4, after V lost 4 bases and J lost 5 bases. There are 14 residues in the CDR3. Germline V gene sequence: CDR1 SGDLS, CDR2 YYNGEE. The CDR3 sequence: CASSTGQGHQPQHF. The CDR3 bases are TGTGCCAGCAGCACTGGACAGGGGCATCAGCCCCAGCATTTT.